This entry lists 7 T cell receptor beta chains sequenced from one sample in a study of radiation and T cells in renal cell carcinoma. Specified time point: baseline pretreatment blood. Treatment of the sample: 15 Gy SBRT to primary tumor, nephrectomy 4 weeks later. Profiling relied on immunoSEQ multiplex PCR, and the TCRdb table lists in-frame clones only, not all of them. The table shows tens of thousands of clones, with 70% to 85% occurring only once. Specimen: blood, collected from a patient whose treatment included radiotherapy and nephrectomy. Source of these receptors: a man aged 60-69 years with renal cell carcinoma.

The genes are TRBV5-5 and TRBJ1-1, with D uncertain. Germline V lookup: CDR1 SGHKS, CDR2 YYEKEE (reference sequence). This CDR3 spans 15 amino acids. Trimming cost V 5 bases and J 3 bases, with 17 bases left between them. The CDR3: CASSFARLGDTEAFF. The CDR3 bases are TGTGCCAGCAGTTTTGCTCGGCTTGGGGACACTGAAGCTTTCTTT.

The rearrangement links TRBV6-5 to TRBJ1-3; D perhaps matches TRBD1 (5 bases). The CDR3 extends over 15 amino acids. Germline V lookup: CDR1 MNHEY, CDR2 SVGAGI. V was pared by 0 bases and J by 4 bases, with 10 bases between. The CDR3 region is CASSYSTTVGNTIYF. CDR3 DNA: TGTGCCAGCAGTTACTCGACGACAGTGGGAAACACCATATATTTT.

In its sample, this clone was seen many times. The chain has TRBV27 and TRBJ1-1, with D hard to call. The germline V gene has CDR1 MNHEY and CDR2 SMNVEV (reference sequence). The CDR3 consists of 13 residues. V was clipped by 3 bases and J by 1 base, with 6 bases between them. Here the CDR3 reads CASSFQENTEAFF. The DNA for the CDR3 is TGTGCCAGCAGTTTTCAGGAGAACACTGAAGCTTTCTTT.

This sequence joins TRBV5-1 and TRBJ2-1; 8 bases fit TRBD2. The CDR3 is made up of 15 amino acids. V lost 2 bases, J lost 7 bases, and 8 bases stayed unmatched. Per the germline V gene, CDR1 is SGHRS and CDR2 is YFSETQ. CDR3 DNA sequence: TGCGCCAGCAGCTTAACCAGCGGGAGTCGAAATGAGCAGTTCTTC. It translates to CASSLTSGSRNEQFF.

V and J are TRBV18 and TRBJ1-1; perhaps TRBD1 as D (6 bases). Trimming stripped 3 bases from V and 1 base from J, with 12 bases between. This CDR3 contains 15 residues. Per germline, CDR1 KGHSH and CDR2 LQKENI. The CDR3 region is CASSPPTGSNTEAFF. CDR3 DNA sequence: TGTGCCAGCTCACCCCCGACAGGCTCGAACACTGAAGCTTTCTTT. Full variable domain (outside the CDR3, taken from reference TRBV18 and TRBJ1-1): NAGVMQNPRHLVRRRGQEARLRCSPMKGHSHVYWYRQLPEEGLKFMVYLQKENIIDESGMPKERFSAEFPKEGPSILRIQQVVRGDSAAYFCASSPPTGSNTEAFFGQGTRLTVV.

This chain uses TRBV7-2 with TRBJ2-1; TRBD1 agrees at 7 bases. Germline assignment: CDR1 SGHTA and CDR2 FQGNSA. The CDR3 totals 16 residues. Losses at the gene ends were 5 bases for V and 0 bases for J; bases not matched to a gene: 7. The CDR3 spells CASSAQGPSSYNEQFF. The CDR3 DNA sequence: TGTGCCAGCAGCGCACAGGGGCCCAGCTCCTACAATGAGCAGTTCTTC. The full variable domain, its missing parts supplied by reference TRBV7-2 and TRBJ2-1, is GAGVSQSPSNKVTEKGKDVELRCDPISGHTALYWYRQSLGQGLEFLIYFQGNSAPDKSGLPSDRFSAERTGGSVSTLTIQRTQQEDSAVYLCASSAQGPSSYNEQFFGPGTRLTVL.

In this sample, this clone turned up a few times. This rearrangement joins TRBV27 to TRBJ1-5; TRBD1 agrees at 7 bases. Looked up from germline, CDR1 is MNHEY and CDR2 is SMNVEV (reference sequence). The CDR3 runs to 15 residues. V was clipped by 4 bases and J by 7 bases; unmatched bases: 10. CDR3 in amino acids: CASSSRQGERQPQHF. The CDR3 region has the DNA TGTGCCAGCAGTTCCCGGCAGGGGGAACGACAGCCCCAGCATTTT.